The rows below give T cell receptor beta chains drawn from one sample of a study of control samples from healthy donors and cancer patients. Using immunoSEQ multiplex PCR, the repertoire was profiled, and TCRdb retains in-frame clones only, with some absent. The sample contains roughly 370,000 clones, 90% of which appear only once. Sequencing used PBMCs. The receptors derive from a man aged 35 to 55 with head and neck cancer. Both conserved end residues are part of each CDR3. A D gene is named only where the DNA matches it firmly. Some rows mark clone size as missing; the rest say once, few, many or name a class of expanded clone.

d_gene	abundance	v_gene	j_gene	CDR3aa	CDR3nt
-	-	TRBV5-1	TRBJ2-1	CASSLDSLIYNEQFF	TGCGCCAGCAGCTTGGACAGCTTGATATACAATGAGCAGTTCTTC
-	-	TRBV28	TRBJ2-7	CASSLVGQNYEQYF	TGTGCCAGCAGTTTGGTAGGACAGAACTACGAGCAGTACTTC
-	-	TRBV3-1/TRBV3-2	TRBJ1-1	CASSQDPADTEAFF	TGTGCCAGCAGCCAAGATCCTGCAGACACTGAAGCTTTCTTT
TRBD1	-	TRBV6-2/TRBV6-3	TRBJ1-2	CASSSQGQVLFIRDGYTF	TGTGCCAGCAGCTCTCAGGGACAGGTGCTATTTATTCGGGATGGCTACACCTTC
-	-	TRBV2	TRBJ1-5	CASSVGPSEIQPQHF	TGTGCCAGCAGTGTGGGACCGTCGGAGATCCAGCCCCAGCATTTT
TRBD1	-	TRBV28	TRBJ2-2	CASSLYRGRVGELFF	TGTGCCAGCAGTTTGTACAGGGGGCGGGTCGGGGAGCTGTTTTTT
-	-	TRBV7-9	TRBJ1-3	CASSRQSSGNTIYF	TGTGCCAGCAGCCGTCAGAGCTCTGGAAACACCATATATTTT
TRBD2	once	TRBV7-3	TRBJ2-5	CASSLTAGQETQYF	TGTGCCAGCAGCTTAACAGCGGGACAAGAGACCCAGTACTTC
-	-	TRBV5-1	TRBJ2-3	CASTYAGSTDTQYF	TGCGCCAGCACCTACGCGGGGAGCACAGATACGCAGTATTTT
-	-	TRBV7-9	TRBJ2-3	CASSSAEWADTQYF	TGTGCCAGCAGCTCAGCGGAGTGGGCAGATACGCAGTATTTT
TRBD2	once	TRBV6-5	TRBJ2-3	CASGVTSGSTDTQYF	TGTGCCAGCGGCGTGACTAGCGGGAGTACAGATACGCAGTATTTT
-	-	TRBV9	TRBJ1-4	CASSECLPATNEKLFF	TGTGCCAGCAGTGAATGCCTACCTGCAACTAATGAAAAACTGTTTTTT
-	-	TRBV24-1	TRBJ2-2	CATGAGKNTGELFF	TGTGCCACGGGGGCGGGTAAGAACACCGGGGAGCTGTTTTTT
TRBD2	once	TRBV28	TRBJ2-7	CASRRTSLREQYF	TGTGCCAGCAGACGGACTAGCTTGCGCGAGCAGTACTTC
-	-	TRBV11-2	TRBJ1-2	CASSQDRSYGYTF	TGTGCCAGCAGTCAGGACAGATCCTATGGCTACACCTTC
TRBD1	-	TRBV28	TRBJ2-7	CASSRGQGRSYEQYF	TGTGCCAGCAGCCGGGGACAGGGGAGGTCCTACGAGCAGTACTTC
TRBD1	once	TRBV7-2	TRBJ2-5	CASSSTGGAETQYF	TGTGCCAGCAGCTCCACAGGGGGCGCGGAGACCCAGTACTTC
-	-	TRBV29-1	TRBJ1-2	CSVGETEKGYTF	TGCAGCGTTGGGGAAACAGAGAAGGGCTACACCTTC